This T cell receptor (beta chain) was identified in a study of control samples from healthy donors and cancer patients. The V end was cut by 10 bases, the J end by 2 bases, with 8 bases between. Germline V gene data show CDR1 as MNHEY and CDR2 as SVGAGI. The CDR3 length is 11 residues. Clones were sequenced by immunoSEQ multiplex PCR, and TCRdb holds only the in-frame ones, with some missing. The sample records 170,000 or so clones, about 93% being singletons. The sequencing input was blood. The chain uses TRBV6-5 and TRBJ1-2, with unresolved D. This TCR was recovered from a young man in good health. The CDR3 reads CATTHNYGYTF. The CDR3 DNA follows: TGTGCCACCACGCACAACTATGGCTACACCTTC.